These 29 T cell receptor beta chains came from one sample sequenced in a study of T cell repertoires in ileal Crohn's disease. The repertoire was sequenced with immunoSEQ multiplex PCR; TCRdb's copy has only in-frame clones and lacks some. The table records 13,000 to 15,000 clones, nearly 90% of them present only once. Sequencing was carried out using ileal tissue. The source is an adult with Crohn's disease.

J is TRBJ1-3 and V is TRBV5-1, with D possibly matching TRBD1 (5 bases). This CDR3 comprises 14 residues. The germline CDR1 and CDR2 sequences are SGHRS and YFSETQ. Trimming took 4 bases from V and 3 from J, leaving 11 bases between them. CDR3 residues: CASSQGFDGNTIYF. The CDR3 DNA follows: TGCGCCAGCAGCCAGGGTTTTGATGGAAACACCATATATTTT.

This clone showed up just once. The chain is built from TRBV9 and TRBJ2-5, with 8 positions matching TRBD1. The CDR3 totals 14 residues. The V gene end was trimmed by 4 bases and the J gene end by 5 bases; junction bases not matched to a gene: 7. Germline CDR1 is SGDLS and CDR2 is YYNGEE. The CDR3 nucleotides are TGTGCCAGCAGCCCTCAGGGGGCTGGGGAGACCCAGTACTTC. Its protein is CASSPQGAGETQYF.

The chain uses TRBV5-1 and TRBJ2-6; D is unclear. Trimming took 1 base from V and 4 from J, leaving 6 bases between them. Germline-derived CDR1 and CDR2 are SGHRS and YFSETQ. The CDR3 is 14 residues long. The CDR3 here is CASSLFAGANVLTF. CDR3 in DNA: TGCGCCAGCAGCTTGTTCGCGGGGGCCAACGTCCTGACTTTC.

Here the CDR3 reads CASSLATTILEAFF. In DNA, the CDR3 is TGTGCCAGCAGCTTAGCCACGACAATTCTGGAAGCTTTCTTT. V and J are TRBV11-2 and TRBJ1-1; D is unresolved. Germline assignment: CDR1 SGHAT and CDR2 FQNNGV. The CDR3 totals 14 residues. Trimming left V 1 base short and J 8 bases short, with 14 bases between.

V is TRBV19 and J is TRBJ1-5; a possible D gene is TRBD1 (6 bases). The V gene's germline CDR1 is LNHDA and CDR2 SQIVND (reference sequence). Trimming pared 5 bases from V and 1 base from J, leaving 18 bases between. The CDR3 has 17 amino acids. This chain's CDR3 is CASSPVGRGGSNQPQHF. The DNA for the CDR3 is TGTGCCAGTAGTCCCGTGGGCAGGGGAGGGAGCAATCAGCCCCAGCATTTT. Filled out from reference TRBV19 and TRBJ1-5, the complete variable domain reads DGGITQSPKYLFRKEGQNVTLSCEQNLNHDAMYWYRQDPGQGLRLIYYSQIVNDFQKGDIAEGYSVSREKKESFPLTVTSAQKNPTAFYLCASSPVGRGGSNQPQHFGDGTRLSIL.

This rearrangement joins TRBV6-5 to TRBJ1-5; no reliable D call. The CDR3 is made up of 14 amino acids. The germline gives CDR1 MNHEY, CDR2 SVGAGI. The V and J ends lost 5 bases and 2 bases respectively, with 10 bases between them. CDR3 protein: CASSLTLGNQPQHF. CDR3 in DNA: TGTGCCAGCAGTCTAACCCTAGGCAATCAGCCCCAGCATTTT.

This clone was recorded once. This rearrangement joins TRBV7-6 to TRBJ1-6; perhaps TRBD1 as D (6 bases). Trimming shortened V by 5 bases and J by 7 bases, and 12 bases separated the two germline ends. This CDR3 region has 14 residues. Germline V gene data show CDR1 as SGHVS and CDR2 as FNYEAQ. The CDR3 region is CASSISGANSPLHF. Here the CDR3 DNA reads TGTGCCAGCAGCATTTCAGGGGCAAATTCACCCCTCCACTTT.

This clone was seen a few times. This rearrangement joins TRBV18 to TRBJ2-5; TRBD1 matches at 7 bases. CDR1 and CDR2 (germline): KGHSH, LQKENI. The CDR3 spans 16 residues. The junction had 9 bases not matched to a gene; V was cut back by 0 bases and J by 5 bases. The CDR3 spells CASSPPHGQDGETQYF. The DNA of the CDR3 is TGTGCCAGCTCACCACCCCATGGACAGGACGGGGAGACCCAGTACTTC. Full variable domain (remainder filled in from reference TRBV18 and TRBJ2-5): NAGVMQNPRHLVRRRGQEARLRCSPMKGHSHVYWYRQLPEEGLKFMVYLQKENIIDESGMPKERFSAEFPKEGPSILRIQQVVRGDSAAYFCASSPPHGQDGETQYFGPGTRLLVL.

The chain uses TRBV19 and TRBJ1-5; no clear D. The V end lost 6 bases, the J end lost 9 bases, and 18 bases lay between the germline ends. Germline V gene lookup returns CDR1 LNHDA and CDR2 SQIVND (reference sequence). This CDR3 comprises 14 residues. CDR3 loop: CASSLNGVSWPQHF. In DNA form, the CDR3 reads TGTGCCAGTAGCCTGAACGGGGTTTCATGGCCCCAGCATTTT.

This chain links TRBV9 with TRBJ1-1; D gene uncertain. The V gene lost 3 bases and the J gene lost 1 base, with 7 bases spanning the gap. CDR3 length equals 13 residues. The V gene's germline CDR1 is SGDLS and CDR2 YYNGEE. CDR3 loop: CASSAGGNTEAFF. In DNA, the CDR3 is TGTGCCAGCAGCGCAGGAGGGAACACTGAAGCTTTCTTT.

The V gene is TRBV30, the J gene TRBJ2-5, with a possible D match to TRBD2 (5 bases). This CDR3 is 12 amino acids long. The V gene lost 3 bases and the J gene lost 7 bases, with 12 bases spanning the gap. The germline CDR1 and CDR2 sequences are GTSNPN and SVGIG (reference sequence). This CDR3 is CAWSFEGGTQYF. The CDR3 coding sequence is TGTGCCTGGAGCTTTGAGGGTGGGACCCAGTACTTC.

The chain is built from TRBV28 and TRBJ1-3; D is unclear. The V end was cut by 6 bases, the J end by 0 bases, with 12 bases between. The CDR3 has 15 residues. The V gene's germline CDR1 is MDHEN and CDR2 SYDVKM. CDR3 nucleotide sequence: TGTGCCAGCAGGCCCGACTTTAGCTCTGGAAACACCATATATTTT. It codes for CASRPDFSSGNTIYF.

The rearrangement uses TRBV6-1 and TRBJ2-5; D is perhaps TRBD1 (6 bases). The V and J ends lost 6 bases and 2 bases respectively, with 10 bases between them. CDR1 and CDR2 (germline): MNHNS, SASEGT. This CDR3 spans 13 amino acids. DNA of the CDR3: TGTGCCAGCAGGATCCAGGGGCAAGAGACCCAGTACTTC. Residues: CASRIQGQETQYF.

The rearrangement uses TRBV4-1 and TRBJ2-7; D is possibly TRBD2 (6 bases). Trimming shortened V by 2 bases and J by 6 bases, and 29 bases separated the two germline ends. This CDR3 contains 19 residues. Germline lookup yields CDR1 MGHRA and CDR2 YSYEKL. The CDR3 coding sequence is TGCGCCAGCAGCCAAAAGCCGATGGAAGGCGGGACGGAACTTCCCGAGCAGTACTTC. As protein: CASSQKPMEGGTELPEQYF.

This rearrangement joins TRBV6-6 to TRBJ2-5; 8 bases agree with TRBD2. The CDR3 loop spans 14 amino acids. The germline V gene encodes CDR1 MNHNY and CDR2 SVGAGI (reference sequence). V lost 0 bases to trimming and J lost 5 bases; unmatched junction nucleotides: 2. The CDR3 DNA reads TGTGCCAGCAGTTACTCGACGGGAGGGGAGACCCAGTACTTC. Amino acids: CASSYSTGGETQYF.

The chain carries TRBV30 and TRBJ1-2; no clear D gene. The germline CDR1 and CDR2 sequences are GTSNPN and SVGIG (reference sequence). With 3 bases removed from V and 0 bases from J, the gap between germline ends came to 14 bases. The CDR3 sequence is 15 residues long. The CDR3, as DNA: TGTGCCTGGAGAATTACCGGGAGCTCTAACTATGGCTACACCTTC. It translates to CAWRITGSSNYGYTF.

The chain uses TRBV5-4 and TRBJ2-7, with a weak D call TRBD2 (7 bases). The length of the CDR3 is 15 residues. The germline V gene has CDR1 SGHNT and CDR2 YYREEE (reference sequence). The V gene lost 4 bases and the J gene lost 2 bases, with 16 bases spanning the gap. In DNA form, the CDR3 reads TGTGCCAGCAGCCCCGTACGGGGGGCGGCCTACGAGCAGTACTTC. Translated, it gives CASSPVRGAAYEQYF.

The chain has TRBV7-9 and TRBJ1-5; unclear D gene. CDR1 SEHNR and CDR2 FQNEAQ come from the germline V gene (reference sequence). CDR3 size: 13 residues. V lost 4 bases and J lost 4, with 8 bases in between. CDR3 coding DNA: TGTGCCAGCAGCTCAGACAAAAATCAGCCCCAGCATTTT. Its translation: CASSSDKNQPQHF.

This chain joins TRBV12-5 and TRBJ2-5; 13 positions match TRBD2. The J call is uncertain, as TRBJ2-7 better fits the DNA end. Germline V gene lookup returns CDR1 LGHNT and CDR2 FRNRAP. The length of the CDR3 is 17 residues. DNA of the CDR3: TGTGCTAGTGGTTTGGCAACTACTAGCGGGGGGGCCTACGAGCAGTACTTC. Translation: CASGLATTSGGAYEQYF.

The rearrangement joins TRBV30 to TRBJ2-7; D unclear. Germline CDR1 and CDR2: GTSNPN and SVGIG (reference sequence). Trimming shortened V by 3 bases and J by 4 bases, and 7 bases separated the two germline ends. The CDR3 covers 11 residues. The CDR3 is CAWRNPYEQYF. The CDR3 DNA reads TGTGCCTGGAGAAATCCATACGAGCAGTACTTC.

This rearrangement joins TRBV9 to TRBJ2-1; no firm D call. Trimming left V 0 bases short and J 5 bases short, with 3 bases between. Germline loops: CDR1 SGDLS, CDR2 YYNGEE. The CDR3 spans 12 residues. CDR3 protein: CASSVGDNEQFF. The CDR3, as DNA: TGTGCCAGCAGCGTAGGAGACAATGAGCAGTTCTTC.

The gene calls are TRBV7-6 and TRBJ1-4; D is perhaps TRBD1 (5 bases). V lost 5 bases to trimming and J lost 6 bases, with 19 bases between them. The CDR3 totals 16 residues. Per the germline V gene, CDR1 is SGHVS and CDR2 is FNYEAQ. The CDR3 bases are TGTGCCAGCAGCCCTGAAGGAATCGGGGGGGATGAAAAACTGTTTTTT. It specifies CASSPEGIGGDEKLFF. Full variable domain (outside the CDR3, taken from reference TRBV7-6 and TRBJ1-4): GAGVSQSPRYKVTKRGQDVALRCDPISGHVSLYWYRQALGQGPEFLTYFNYEAQQDKSGLPNDRFSAERPEGSISTLTIQRTEQRDSAMYRCASSPEGIGGDEKLFFGSGTQLSVL.

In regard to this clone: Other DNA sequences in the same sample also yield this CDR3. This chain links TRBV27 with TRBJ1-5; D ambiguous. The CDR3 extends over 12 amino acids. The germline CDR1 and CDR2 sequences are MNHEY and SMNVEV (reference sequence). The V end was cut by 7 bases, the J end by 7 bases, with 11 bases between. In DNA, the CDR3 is TGTGCCAGCAAAGATCGGGGACAGCCCCAGCATTTT. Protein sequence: CASKDRGQPQHF.

In DNA, the CDR3 is TGTGCCAGCAGCTCCCGGGACACCGATGACACTGAAGCTTTCTTT. Its protein is CASSSRDTDDTEAFF. The V and J genes are TRBV7-9 and TRBJ1-1; D possibly corresponds to TRBD1 (6 bases). Trimming left V 4 bases short and J 3 bases short, with 15 bases between. Germline CDR1 is SEHNR and CDR2 is FQNEAQ (reference sequence). The CDR3 is 15 residues long.

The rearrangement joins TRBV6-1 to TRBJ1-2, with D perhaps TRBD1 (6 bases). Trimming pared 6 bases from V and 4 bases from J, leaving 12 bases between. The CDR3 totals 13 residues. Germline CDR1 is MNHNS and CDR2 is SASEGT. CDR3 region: CASRARGLYGYTF. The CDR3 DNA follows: TGTGCCAGCAGAGCCAGGGGTCTCTATGGCTACACCTTC.

Here the CDR3 DNA reads TGTGCCAGCAGCGCCGGTGGACTAGCGGAACCCACAGATACGCAGTATTTT. It encodes CASSAGGLAEPTDTQYF. J is TRBJ2-3 and V is TRBV9, with 10 bases aligning to TRBD2. The germline V gene encodes CDR1 SGDLS and CDR2 YYNGEE. This CDR3 region has 17 residues. V lost 3 bases, J lost 2 bases, and 9 bases stayed unmatched.

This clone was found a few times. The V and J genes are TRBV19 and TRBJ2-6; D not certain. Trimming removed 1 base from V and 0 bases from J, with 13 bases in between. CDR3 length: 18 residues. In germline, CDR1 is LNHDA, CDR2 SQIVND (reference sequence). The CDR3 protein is CASSIGWATLSGANVLTF. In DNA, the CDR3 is TGTGCCAGTAGTATAGGATGGGCGACGCTCTCTGGGGCCAACGTCCTGACTTTC.

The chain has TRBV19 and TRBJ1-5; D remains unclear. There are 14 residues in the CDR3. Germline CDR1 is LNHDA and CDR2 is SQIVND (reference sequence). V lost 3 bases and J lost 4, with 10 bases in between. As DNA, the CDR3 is TGTGCCAGTAGTATGAGTTCGGGAAATCAGCCCCAGCATTTT. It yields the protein CASSMSSGNQPQHF.

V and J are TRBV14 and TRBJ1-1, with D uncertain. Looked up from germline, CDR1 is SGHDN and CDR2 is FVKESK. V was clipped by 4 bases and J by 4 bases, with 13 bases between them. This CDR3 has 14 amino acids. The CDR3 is CASSREGWGTEAFF. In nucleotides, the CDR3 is TGTGCCAGCAGCCGGGAGGGATGGGGCACTGAAGCTTTCTTT.